This T cell receptor beta chain was recorded in a study of shared clonotypes between healthy human individuals. This clone was seen a few times. Here immunoSEQ multiplex PCR was the method, and the copy in TCRdb shows in-frame clones only, minus some. The top ten hold 0.89% of the sample, which has 950,000 to 1,200,000 clones, 60% to 85% seen once. Negatively enriched CD4+ T cells were divided by CD45RA into naive and memory. The TCR originated in a man aged 18 to 30 in good health. Some clones in this sample may be carry-over from other donors' samples. Material: memory CD4+ T cells from PBMCs. The subset is: CD45RA-negative fraction.

The CDR3 region has the DNA TGTGCCAGCAGTCCTGCTGGCGGGGTAAACACCTTC. This gives the protein CASSPAGGVNTF. The rearrangement joins TRBV28 to TRBJ1-2, with D uncertain. The CDR3 spans 12 residues. Trimming shortened V by 5 bases and J by 12 bases, and 16 bases separated the two germline ends. CDR1 and CDR2 (germline): MDHEN, SYDVKM.